This T cell receptor (beta chain) is drawn from a study of blood T cell repertoires in COVID-19. Study-level background: COVID-19 samples, acute and convalescent, were from the United States, Italy and Spain. From T cells, B-cell-depleted T cells, or PBMCs came the material, which was cDNA or gDNA.

Germline CDR1 SGHVS, CDR2 FQNEAQ. The CDR3 runs to 17 residues. V was clipped by 2 bases and J by 2 bases; unmatched bases: 10. Original methodology: Nucleated cell counts were estimated from reference gene primer amplification. Some clones are missing from TCRdb's copy, which holds only in-frame ones; the method was immunoSEQ multiplex PCR. V, J and clone size are those of that table, while D and trimming were read from the DNA. This table has 100,000 or so clones, about 81% appearing once. Sample: peripheral blood. The rearrangement links TRBV7-8 to TRBJ2-5; 8 positions agree with TRBD1. The clonotype was recovered from a human donor in a cohort sampled during active COVID-19. The CDR3 coding sequence is TGTGCCAGCAGCTTATCAGTTGGGACAGGCGTTCAAGAGACCCAGTACTTC. It translates to CASSLSVGTGVQETQYF.